This T cell receptor (beta chain) was captured by sequencing in a study of blood T cell repertoires in COVID-19. About the research overall: COVID-19 samples, acute and convalescent, were from the United States, Italy and Spain. Sources were T cells, B-cell-depleted T cells, or PBMCs; the material itself was cDNA or gDNA.

V gave up 0 bases and J gave up 3 bases; unmatched junction bases: 15. The CDR3 covers 20 residues. Germline-derived CDR1 and CDR2 are LGHDT and YNNKEL (reference sequence). Produced via immunoSEQ multiplex PCR; TCRdb's table is partial and in-frame only. The data contain around 100,000 clones, roughly 83% of them singletons. This chain connects TRBV3-1 (or the pseudogene TRBV3-2) to TRBJ2-2, with TRBD2 matching 8 bases. The origin of this receptor is a woman aged 70 to 79 with acute or convalescent COVID-19. Specimen: peripheral blood. The CDR3 protein is CASSQDSVDSTSVDTGELFF. The CDR3 nucleotides read TGTGCCAGCAGCCAAGATTCAGTCGACTCGACTAGCGTGGACACCGGGGAGCTGTTTTTT.